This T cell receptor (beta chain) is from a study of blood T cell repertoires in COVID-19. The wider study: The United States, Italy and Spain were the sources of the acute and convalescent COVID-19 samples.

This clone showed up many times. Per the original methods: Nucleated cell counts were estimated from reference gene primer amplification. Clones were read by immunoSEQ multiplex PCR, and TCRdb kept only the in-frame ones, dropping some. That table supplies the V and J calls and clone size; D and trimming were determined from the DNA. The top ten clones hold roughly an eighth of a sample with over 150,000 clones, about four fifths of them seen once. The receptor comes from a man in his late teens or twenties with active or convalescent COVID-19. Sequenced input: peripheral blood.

This CDR3 is CASSSDRAASQPQHF. CDR3 DNA sequence: TGTGCCAGCAGTTCCGACAGGGCGGCGAGTCAGCCCCAGCATTTT. The chain is built from TRBV6-5 and TRBJ1-5, with 7 bases identical to TRBD1. Per germline, CDR1 MNHEY and CDR2 SVGAGI. The CDR3 totals 15 residues. V shed 4 bases, J shed 6 bases, and the junction held 9 bases outside the gene matches.